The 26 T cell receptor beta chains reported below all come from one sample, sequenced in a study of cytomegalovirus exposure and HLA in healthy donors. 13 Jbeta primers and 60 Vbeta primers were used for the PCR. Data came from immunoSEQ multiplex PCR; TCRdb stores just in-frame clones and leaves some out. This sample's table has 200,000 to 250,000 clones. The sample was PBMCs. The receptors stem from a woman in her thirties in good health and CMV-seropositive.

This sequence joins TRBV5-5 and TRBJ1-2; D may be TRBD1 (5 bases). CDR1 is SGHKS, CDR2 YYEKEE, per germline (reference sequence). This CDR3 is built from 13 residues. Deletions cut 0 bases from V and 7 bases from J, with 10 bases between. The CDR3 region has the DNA TGTGCCAGCAGCTTGGCGGGGGTCGGTGGCTACACCTTC. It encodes CASSLAGVGGYTF.

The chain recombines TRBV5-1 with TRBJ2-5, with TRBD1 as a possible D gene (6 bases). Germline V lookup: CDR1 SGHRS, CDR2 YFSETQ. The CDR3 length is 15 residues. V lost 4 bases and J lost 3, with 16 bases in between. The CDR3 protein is CASSGGWTEKETQYF. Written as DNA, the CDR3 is TGCGCCAGCAGCGGAGGCTGGACAGAAAAAGAGACCCAGTACTTC.

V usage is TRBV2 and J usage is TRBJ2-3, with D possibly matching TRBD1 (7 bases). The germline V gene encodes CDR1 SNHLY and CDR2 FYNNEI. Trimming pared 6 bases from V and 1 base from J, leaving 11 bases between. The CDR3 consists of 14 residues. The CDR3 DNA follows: TGTGCCAGCAGAGACAGGGAGGGCACAGATACGCAGTATTTT. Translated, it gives CASRDREGTDTQYF. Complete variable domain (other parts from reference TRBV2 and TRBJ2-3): EPEVTQTPSHQVTQMGQEVILRCVPISNHLYFYWYRQILGQKVEFLVSFYNNEISEKSEIFDDQFSVERPDGSNFTLKIRSTKLEDSAMYFCASRDREGTDTQYFGPGTRLTVL.

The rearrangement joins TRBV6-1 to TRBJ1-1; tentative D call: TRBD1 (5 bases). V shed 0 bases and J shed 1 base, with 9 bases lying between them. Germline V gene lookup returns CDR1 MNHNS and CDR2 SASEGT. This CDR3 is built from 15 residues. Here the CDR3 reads CASSEAGRENTEAFF. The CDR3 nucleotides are TGTGCCAGCAGTGAAGCGGGCAGGGAGAACACTGAAGCTTTCTTT.

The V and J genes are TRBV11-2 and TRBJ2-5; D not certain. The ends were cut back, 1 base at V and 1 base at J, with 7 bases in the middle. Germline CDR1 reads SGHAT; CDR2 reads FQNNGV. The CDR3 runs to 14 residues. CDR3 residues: CASSLGASQETQYF. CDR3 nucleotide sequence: TGTGCCAGCAGCTTAGGAGCTTCCCAAGAGACCCAGTACTTC.

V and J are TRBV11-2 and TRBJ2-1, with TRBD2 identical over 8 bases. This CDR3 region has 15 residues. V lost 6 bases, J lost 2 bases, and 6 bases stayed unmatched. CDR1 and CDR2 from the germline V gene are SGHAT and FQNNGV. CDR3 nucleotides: TGTGCCAGCAGACAACCGGGACTAGCCTACAATGAGCAGTTCTTC. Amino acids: CASRQPGLAYNEQFF.

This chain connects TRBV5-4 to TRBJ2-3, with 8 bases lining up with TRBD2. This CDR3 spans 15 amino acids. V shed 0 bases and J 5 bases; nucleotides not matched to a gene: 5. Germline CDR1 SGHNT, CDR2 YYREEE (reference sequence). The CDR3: CASSLAGGPKDTQYF. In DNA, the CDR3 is TGTGCCAGCAGCTTGGCGGGGGGGCCGAAAGATACGCAGTATTTT. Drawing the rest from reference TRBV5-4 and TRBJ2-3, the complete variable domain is ETGVTQSPTHLIKTRGQQVTLRCSSQSGHNTVSWYQQALGQGPQFIFQYYREEENGRGNFPPRFSGLQFPNYSSELNVNALELDDSALYLCASSLAGGPKDTQYFGPGTRLTVL.

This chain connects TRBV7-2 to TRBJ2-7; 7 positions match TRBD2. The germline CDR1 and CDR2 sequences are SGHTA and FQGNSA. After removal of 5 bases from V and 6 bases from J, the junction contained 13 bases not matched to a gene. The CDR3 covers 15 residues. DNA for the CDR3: TGTGCCAGCAGCCCCGAGGTTGGCGGGAGTCTCGAGCAGTACTTC. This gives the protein CASSPEVGGSLEQYF.

The CDR3 here is CASSQPLSGTSLHSYNEQFF. DNA for the CDR3: TGCGCCAGCAGCCAACCCCTATCCGGGACTAGCCTTCACTCCTACAATGAGCAGTTCTTC. V is TRBV4-1 and J is TRBJ2-1, with 9 bases aligning to TRBD2. This CDR3 has 20 residues. After removal of 2 bases from V and 0 bases from J, the junction contained 14 bases not matched to a gene. Germline V gene sequence: CDR1 MGHRA, CDR2 YSYEKL.

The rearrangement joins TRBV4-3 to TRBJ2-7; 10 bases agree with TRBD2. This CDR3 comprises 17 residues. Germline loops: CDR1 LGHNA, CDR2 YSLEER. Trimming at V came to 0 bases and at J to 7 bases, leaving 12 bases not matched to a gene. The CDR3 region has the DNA TGCGCCAGCAGCCAAGATAGGAGCGGGAGGGCTTTGGGGGAGCAGTACTTC. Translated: CASSQDRSGRALGEQYF.

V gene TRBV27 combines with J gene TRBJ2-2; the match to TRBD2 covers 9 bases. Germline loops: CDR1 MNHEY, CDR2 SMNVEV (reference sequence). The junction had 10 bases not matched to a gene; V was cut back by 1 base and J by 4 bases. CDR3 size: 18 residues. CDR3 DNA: TGTGCCAGCAGTTTATTCGGGCTAGCGGGGACCTCCACCGGGGAGCTGTTTTTT. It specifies CASSLFGLAGTSTGELFF.

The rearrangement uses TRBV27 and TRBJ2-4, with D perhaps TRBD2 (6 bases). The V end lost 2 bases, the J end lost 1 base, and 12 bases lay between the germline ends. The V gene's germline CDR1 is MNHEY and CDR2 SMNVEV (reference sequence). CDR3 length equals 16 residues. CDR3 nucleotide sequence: TGTGCCAGCAGTTTAAGGCCCCGGGAGGCCAAAAACATTCAGTACTTC. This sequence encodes CASSLRPREAKNIQYF.

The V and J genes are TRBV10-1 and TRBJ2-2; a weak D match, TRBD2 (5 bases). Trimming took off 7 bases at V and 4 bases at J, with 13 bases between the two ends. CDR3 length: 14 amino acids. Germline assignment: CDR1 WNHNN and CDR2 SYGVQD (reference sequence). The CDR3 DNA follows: TGCGCCAGCAACCCCGGGATCCCCACCGGGGAGCTGTTTTTT. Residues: CASNPGIPTGELFF.

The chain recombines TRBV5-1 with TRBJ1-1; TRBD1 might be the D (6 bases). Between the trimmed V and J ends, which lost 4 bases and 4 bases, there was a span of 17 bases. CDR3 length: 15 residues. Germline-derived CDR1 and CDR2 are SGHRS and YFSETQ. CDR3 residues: CASSPQGGISTEAFF. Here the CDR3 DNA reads TGCGCCAGCAGCCCGCAAGGGGGAATTTCCACTGAAGCTTTCTTT.

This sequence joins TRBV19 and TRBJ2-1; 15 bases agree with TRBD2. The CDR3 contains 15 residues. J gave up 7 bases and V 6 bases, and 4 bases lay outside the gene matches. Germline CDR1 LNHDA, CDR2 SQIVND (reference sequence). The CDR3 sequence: CASSLGTSGRNEQFF. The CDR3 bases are TGTGCCAGTAGCCTGGGGACTAGCGGGAGGAATGAGCAGTTCTTC.

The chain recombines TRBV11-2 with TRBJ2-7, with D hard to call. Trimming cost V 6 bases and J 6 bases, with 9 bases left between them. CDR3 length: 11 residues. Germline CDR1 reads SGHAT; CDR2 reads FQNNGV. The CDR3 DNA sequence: TGTGCCAGCAGTCCTGGGCCCGAGCAGTACTTC. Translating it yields CASSPGPEQYF.

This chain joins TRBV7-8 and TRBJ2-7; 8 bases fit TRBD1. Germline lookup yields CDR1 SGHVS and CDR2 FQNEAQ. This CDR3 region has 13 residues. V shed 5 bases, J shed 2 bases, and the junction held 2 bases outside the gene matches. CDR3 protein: CASSLDRAYEQYF. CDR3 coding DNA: TGTGCCAGCAGCCTGGACAGGGCCTACGAGCAGTACTTC.

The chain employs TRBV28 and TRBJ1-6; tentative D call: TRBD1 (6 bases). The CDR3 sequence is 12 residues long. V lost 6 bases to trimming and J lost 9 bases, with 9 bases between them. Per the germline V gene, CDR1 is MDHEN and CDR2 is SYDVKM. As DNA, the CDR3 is TGTGCCAGCAGCCTGGACAGTTCACCCCTCCACTTT. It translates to CASSLDSSPLHF.

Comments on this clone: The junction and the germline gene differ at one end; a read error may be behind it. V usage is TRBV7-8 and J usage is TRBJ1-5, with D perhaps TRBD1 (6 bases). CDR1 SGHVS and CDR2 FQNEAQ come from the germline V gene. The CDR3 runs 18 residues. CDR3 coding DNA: TGTGCCAGCAGTTTAGACAGGATCGTAGTCAATAGCAATCAGCCCCAGCATTTT. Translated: CASSLDRIVVNSNQPQHF.

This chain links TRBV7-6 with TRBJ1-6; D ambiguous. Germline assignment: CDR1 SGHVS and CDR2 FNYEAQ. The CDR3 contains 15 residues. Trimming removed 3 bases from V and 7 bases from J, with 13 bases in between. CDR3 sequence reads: CASSLYFVTNSPLHF. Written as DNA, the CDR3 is TGTGCCAGCAGCTTGTACTTCGTCACGAATTCACCCCTCCACTTT.

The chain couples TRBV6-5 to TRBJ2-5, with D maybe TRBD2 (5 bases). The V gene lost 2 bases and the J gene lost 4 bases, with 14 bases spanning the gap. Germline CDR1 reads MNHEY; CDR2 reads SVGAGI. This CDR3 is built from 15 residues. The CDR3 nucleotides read TGTGCCAGCAGTTACACCACCGGACTGAGAGAGACCCAGTACTTC. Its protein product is CASSYTTGLRETQYF.

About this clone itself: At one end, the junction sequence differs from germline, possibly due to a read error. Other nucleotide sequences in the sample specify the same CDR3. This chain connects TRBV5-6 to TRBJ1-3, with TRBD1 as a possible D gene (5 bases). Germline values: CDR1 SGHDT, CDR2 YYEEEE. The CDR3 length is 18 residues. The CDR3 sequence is CASSLGTFGHTSGNTIYF. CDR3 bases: TGTGCCAGTAGCTTGGGGACGTTCGGACACACCTCTGGAAACACCATATATTTT.

The CDR3 nucleotides are TGCGCCAGCAGCCAAGCTACGAGCGGGGGGTCTGAGCAGTTCTTC. It specifies CASSQATSGGSEQFF. The chain joins TRBV4-1 to TRBJ2-1; 9 bases are shared with TRBD2. Germline-derived CDR1 and CDR2 are MGHRA and YSYEKL. V dropped 1 base and J dropped 9; count of bases not matched to a gene: 7. The CDR3 is 15 residues long.

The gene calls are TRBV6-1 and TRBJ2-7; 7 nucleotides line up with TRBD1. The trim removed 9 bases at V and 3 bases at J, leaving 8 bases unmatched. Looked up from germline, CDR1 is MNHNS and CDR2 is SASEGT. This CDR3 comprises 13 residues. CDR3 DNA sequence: TGTGCCAGATTGACAGGGAAGCGCTACGAGCAGTACTTC. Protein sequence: CARLTGKRYEQYF.

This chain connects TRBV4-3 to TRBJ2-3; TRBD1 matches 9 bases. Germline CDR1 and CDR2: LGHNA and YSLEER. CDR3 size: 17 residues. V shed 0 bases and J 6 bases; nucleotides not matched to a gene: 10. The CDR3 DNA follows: TGCGCCAGCAGCCAAGAAAGGACAGGGGCCCTCGGGGATACGCAGTATTTT. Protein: CASSQERTGALGDTQYF.

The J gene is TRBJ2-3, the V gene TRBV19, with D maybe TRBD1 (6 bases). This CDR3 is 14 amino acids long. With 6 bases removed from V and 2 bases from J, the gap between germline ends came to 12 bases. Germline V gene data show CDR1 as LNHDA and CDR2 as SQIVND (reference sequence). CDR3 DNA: TGTGCCAGTAGCCCGGGACATACCACAGATACGCAGTATTTT. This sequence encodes CASSPGHTTDTQYF. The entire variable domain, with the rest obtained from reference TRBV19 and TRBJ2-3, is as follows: DGGITQSPKYLFRKEGQNVTLSCEQNLNHDAMYWYRQDPGQGLRLIYYSQIVNDFQKGDIAEGYSVSREKKESFPLTVTSAQKNPTAFYLCASSPGHTTDTQYFGPGTRLTVL.